The source of this T cell receptor (beta chain) is a study of OX40 agonist ivuxolimab in advanced cancers. Study-level background: The costimulatory receptor OX40 (CD134) was targeted by ivuxolimab, a fully human IgG2 agonistic monoclonal antibody. Intravenous ivuxolimab was administered to patients every 2 weeks at six dose levels: 0.01, 0.1, 0.3, 1.5, 3 and 10 mg/kg. Of the 50 to 55 patients in dose escalation, about 20 had hepatocellular carcinoma, some 15 had melanoma, 9 had renal cell carcinoma and 9 had head and neck cancer. A male proportion of nearly 85% and a mean age of 60 years, ranging from 23 to 79, were recorded for the dose-escalation cohort. Patients were allowed to have had prior anti-PD-1, anti-PD-L1 or anti-CTLA-4 therapy, and approximately 40% of the dose-escalation patients had previously received checkpoint inhibitors. Partial responses occurred in three dose-escalation patients: two with cutaneous melanoma and one with hepatocellular carcinoma. The purpose of peripheral TCRbeta sequencing was to test whether ivuxolimab changed TCR sequence diversity and led to clonal T-cell expansion. The monotherapy dose-escalation portion (N ≈ 52 patients) of the phase I ivuxolimab trial is reported in the paper. Results the study describes overall, beyond this receptor: Antigen specificity was not determined for the clonally expanded peripheral T cells. After ivuxolimab, more expanded clones were found on average in CD8+ T cells than in CD4+ T cells. Low levels of normalized T-cell clonal expansion were also seen in some nonresponding patients. Partial responders in the 0.1-3.0 mg/kg groups had among the lowest normalized peripheral clonal expansion, especially among CD8+ T cells. At doses of 0.1 to 3.0 mg/kg, clonal expansion of both CD4+ and CD8+ blood T cells was observed from baseline to week 6.

For sequencing of the TCRbeta CDR3 region, genomic DNA was extracted from the sorted cells. TCRbeta CDR3 regions were sequenced using the immunoSEQ Assay. The table was pulled from immuneACCESS by TCRdb, which kept in-frame rearrangements only. Such tables lose some clones; where checked, under half of the loss comes from unresolved V genes, and the rest has no known cause. The sample table holds 60,000 or so clones, of which roughly 90% were seen once. The ten largest clones take up roughly 4.5% of the sample. As regards this clone: No cognate antigen has been identified for it. No base-level quality is on record; no much larger clone is a single base apart.

Patients with a history of autoimmune disease or receiving systemic immunosuppression were excluded from the trial. In every dose cohort, peripheral blood was drawn for TCR sequencing at baseline, cycle 4 day 1, and cycle 7 day 1. The samples were taken from a phase I, first-in-human, multicenter, open-label dose-escalation trial of ivuxolimab. The trial enrolled adults with locally advanced or metastatic head and neck squamous cell, hepatocellular, melanoma or renal cell carcinoma. Before TCR sequencing, CD4+ T cells and CD8+ T cells from peripheral blood were sorted into separate populations. The trim is 0 bases for V and 7 bases for J, with a gap of 14 bases between the germline ends. The germline V gene supplies CDR1 SGHTS and CDR2 YDEGEE. Including cysteine and phenylalanine, the CDR3 has 16 amino acids. Only CDR3 DNA remains: 48 bases, in frame from the first base.

The chain was built from TRBV5-8 and TRBJ1-6; TRBD1 is a possible D gene, resting on 6 matching bases. This sequence originates from an adult with an advanced solid tumor such as melanoma, head and neck, liver or kidney cancer. The sequenced sample was CD4+ or CD8+ T cells sorted from blood, obtained in a trial of the OX40 agonist ivuxolimab. The DNA sequence is TGTGCCAGCAGCTTGGATTGGTCAGGGGAGAATTCACCCCTCCACTTT. Its translation reads: CASSLDWSGENSPLHF.